The 18 T cell receptor beta chains listed next were all sequenced from one sample in a study of T cells in Graves' hyperthyroidism and ophthalmopathy. RNA transcripts gave rise to amplified TCR beta CDR3 regions. With the HTBI primer set, the TCR CDR3 went through a first round of RT-PCR. A single record per CDR3 protein comes from TCRdb applying MiXCR to the multiplex PCR reads. Seen here are roughly 700,000 distinct CDR3 sequences, about 18% observed once, and the top ten hold around 16%. Specimen: blood. The receptors stem from a man aged 45-65 years with Graves' hyperthyroidism.

Worth noting for this clonotype: A read error is possible here, since a much larger clone lies one base away. The V gene is TRBV5-1, the J gene TRBJ2-7; possibly TRBD1 for D (5 bases). There are 13 residues in the CDR3. CDR1 SGHRS and CDR2 YFSETQ come from the germline V gene. DNA for the CDR3: TGCGCCAGCAGCTCGGACAATAGCTACGAGCACTACTTC. Protein product: CASSSDNSYEHYF.

This clonotype was counted ten times or more. The chain joins TRBV28 to TRBJ1-5, with D tentatively TRBD1 (6 bases). This CDR3 comprises 15 residues. Trimming took 5 bases from V and 9 from J, leaving 20 bases between them. Per germline, CDR1 MDHEN and CDR2 SYDVKM. This chain's CDR3 is CASSLRRRGIGPQHF. The CDR3 nucleotides read TGTGCCAGCAGTCTCCGACGCAGGGGAATTGGGCCCCAGCATTTT.

This clonotype occurred a few times. V gene TRBV20-1 combines with J gene TRBJ2-7, with D tentatively TRBD1 or TRBD2 (6 bases each). Deletions cut 6 bases from V and 3 bases from J, with 18 bases between. The CDR3 runs to 14 residues. Per germline, CDR1 DFQATT and CDR2 SNEGSKA (reference sequence). The CDR3 bases are TGCAGTGCGGGGGGCTCCACTTACAACTACGAGCAGTACTTC. The encoded protein is CSAGGSTYNYEQYF.

As concerns this clonotype: This may come from a read error, since a much larger clone is one base off. The V call is TRBV28, the J call TRBJ2-5, with TRBD2 as a possible D gene (6 bases). CDR1 MDHEN and CDR2 SYDVKM come from the germline V gene. Trimming took off 1 base at V and 9 bases at J, with 21 bases between the two ends. The CDR3 is 16 amino acids. This CDR3 is CASSLSDDVMREAQYF. The CDR3 DNA follows: TGTGCCAGCAGTTTATCGGACGACGTGATGAGGGAGGCCCAGTACTTC.

This clonotype was seen at least ten times. J is TRBJ2-1 and V is TRBV2, with 9 positions matching TRBD1. The V gene end was trimmed by 5 bases and the J gene end by 4 bases; junction bases not matched to a gene: 3. The CDR3 is 14 residues long. Per germline, CDR1 SNHLY and CDR2 FYNNEI. CDR3 DNA: TGTGCCAGCAGTCCGACAGGGGGGTACAATGAGCAGTTCTTC. As protein: CASSPTGGYNEQFF. The whole variable domain, remainder taken from reference TRBV2 and TRBJ2-1, is EPEVTQTPSHQVTQMGQEVILRCVPISNHLYFYWYRQILGQKVEFLVSFYNNEISEKSEIFDDQFSVERPDGSNFTLKIRSTKLEDSAMYFCASSPTGGYNEQFFGPGTRLTVL.

This chain connects TRBV28 to TRBJ2-5, with TRBD2 identical over 8 bases. Per germline, CDR1 MDHEN and CDR2 SYDVKM. J gave up 4 bases and V 8 bases, and 15 bases lay outside the gene matches. The CDR3 extends over 16 amino acids. DNA for the CDR3: TGTGCCAGCTCCCCCTATGGCGGGAGGAAGGGAGAGACCCAGTACTTC. Amino acid sequence: CASSPYGGRKGETQYF.

This clonotype was recorded at least ten times. This chain joins TRBV2 and TRBJ1-2; 8 bases align to TRBD1. The CDR3 length is 16 residues. With V trimmed by 1 base and J by 4 bases, 8 bases remained unmatched. Germline-derived CDR1 and CDR2 are SNHLY and FYNNEI. The CDR3 reads CASSEGRTGHLYGYTF. CDR3 nucleotide sequence: TGTGCCAGCAGTGAAGGGCGGACAGGGCATCTCTATGGCTACACCTTC.

The CDR3 here is CASSQEGHGELFF. DNA of the CDR3: TGCGCCAGCAGCCAAGAGGGCCACGGGGAGCTGTTTTTT. The chain links TRBV4-1 to TRBJ2-2; no clear D gene. The CDR3 totals 13 residues. CDR1 and CDR2 (germline): MGHRA, YSYEKL. The germline V and J ends were trimmed by 0 bases and 7 bases, with 6 bases remaining between them.

As for this clonotype: A much larger clone differs by one base, so this may be a read error. A read error is likely, as this CDR3 ends without the conserved phenylalanine or tryptophan. The chain carries TRBV9 and TRBJ2-7, with 8 nucleotides matching TRBD2. With V trimmed by 1 base and J by 7 bases, 10 bases remained unmatched. This CDR3 has 15 amino acids. Germline CDR1 and CDR2: SGDLS and YYNGEE. CDR3 DNA: TGTGCCAGCAGCGTATACCCGGGAGGGCCGTCGGAGCAGTACTCC. Translated, it gives CASSVYPGGPSEQYS.

This clonotype was seen many times. The chain employs TRBV7-9 and TRBJ2-2, with D perhaps TRBD2 (5 bases). Germline assignment: CDR1 SEHNR and CDR2 FQNEAQ (reference sequence). V was trimmed by 5 bases and J by 1 base, leaving 14 bases between them. This CDR3 is built from 16 residues. Here the CDR3 DNA reads TGTGCCAGCAGCCCTGTTGGGCGGGTGAACACCGGGGAGCTGTTTTTT. Encoded protein: CASSPVGRVNTGELFF.

This clonotype was seen at least ten times. The chain carries TRBV6-6 and TRBJ2-1; 10 nucleotides agree with TRBD1. This CDR3 spans 19 amino acids. With 0 bases clipped from V and 0 bases from J, the junction kept 8 bases outside the gene matches. Germline V gene lookup returns CDR1 MNHNY and CDR2 SVGAGI (reference sequence). CDR3 in amino acids: CASSYSWDRGLSSYNEQFF. CDR3 coding DNA: TGTGCCAGCAGTTACTCATGGGACAGGGGACTTAGCTCCTACAATGAGCAGTTCTTC.

This clonotype came up many times. The chain links TRBV6-1 to TRBJ2-2, with 11 positions matching TRBD1. CDR1 MNHNS and CDR2 SASEGT come from the germline V gene. This CDR3 spans 15 amino acids. V trimming: 6 bases; J trimming: 4 bases; junction bases outside the gene matches: 4. The CDR3 DNA is TGTGCCAGCAGACCGGGACAGGGGGGCACCGGGGAGCTGTTTTTT. Amino acid sequence: CASRPGQGGTGELFF.

This clonotype was seen repeatedly, ten times or more. The V call is TRBV10-3, the J call TRBJ2-5; 8 bases line up with TRBD1. The CDR3 totals 14 residues. Germline loops: CDR1 ENHRY, CDR2 SYGVKD. Trimming at V came to 6 bases and at J to 2 bases, leaving 5 bases not matched to a gene. The CDR3 reads CAIREGQAQETQYF. In DNA, the CDR3 is TGTGCCATCAGGGAGGGACAGGCGCAAGAGACCCAGTACTTC.

This clonotype was detected many times. The rearrangement joins TRBV12-3 or TRBV12-4 to TRBJ1-1, with D tentatively TRBD1 (5 bases). Trimming shortened V by 6 bases and J by 0 bases, and 17 bases separated the two germline ends. The CDR3 spans 16 residues. CDR3: CASSPDRSRMNTEAFF. CDR3 nucleotide sequence: TGTGCCAGCAGCCCAGACAGATCGCGCATGAACACTGAAGCTTTCTTT.

This clonotype was counted only a few times. The chain has TRBV7-6 and TRBJ2-1; D gene unclear. The CDR3 spans 15 residues. Germline V gives CDR1 SGHVS, CDR2 FNYEAQ. The ends were cut back, 2 bases at V and 5 bases at J, with 13 bases in the middle. The CDR3 reads CASSLRYVGDNEQFF. The CDR3 DNA follows: TGTGCCAGCAGCTTAAGATACGTAGGAGACAATGAGCAGTTCTTC.

This clonotype was detected ten times or more. V and J are TRBV2 and TRBJ2-2; D not certain. CDR1 and CDR2 from the germline V gene are SNHLY and FYNNEI. V was pared by 6 bases and J by 6 bases, with 17 bases between. The CDR3 extends over 15 amino acids. The CDR3 DNA is TGTGCCAGCAGAACTTCAACCAACAAGGCCGGGGAGCTGTTTTTT. Translated: CASRTSTNKAGELFF.

The sample holds a few counts of this clonotype. The chain combines TRBV6-5 with TRBJ2-3, with D unclear. Trimming pared 0 bases from V and 0 bases from J, leaving 4 bases between. CDR3 length equals 14 residues. CDR1 and CDR2 (germline): MNHEY, SVGAGI. The CDR3 loop reads CASSYSRSTDTQYF. CDR3 in DNA: TGTGCCAGCAGTTACTCTCGGAGCACAGATACGCAGTATTTT.

The chain links TRBV13 to TRBJ2-3, with a tentative D call TRBD2 (5 bases). Germline V lookup: CDR1 PRHDT, CDR2 FYEKMQ (reference sequence). The CDR3 contains 13 residues. V was pared by 5 bases and J by 4 bases, with 10 bases between. CDR3 coding DNA: TGTGCCAGCAGCCTCGAGGGTGCAGATACGCAGTATTTT. The encoded protein is CASSLEGADTQYF.